These T cell receptor beta chains were read from a single sample in a study of molecular identifiers for immune sequencing clone quantification. From the PCR reads, TCRdb called clonotypes with MiXCR, one entry per CDR3 protein. The data hold 460,000 or so distinct CDR3 sequences, with about 20% observed a single time. What was sequenced was naive CD8+ T cells from blood, with Jurkat cell RNA spiked in. The receptor set was obtained from a human donor in good health. Some libraries in this study had Jurkat cell RNA spiked in. Both conserved end residues are part of each CDR3. A D gene is named only where the DNA matches it firmly. Not all rows give a size; the values are once, few, many and, for expanded clones, a class.

v_gene	d_gene	len	j_gene	abundance	CDR3aa	CDR3nt
TRBV28	NA	15	TRBJ2-7	few	CASSFSDGYTYEQYF	TGTGCCAGCAGTTTTTCGGACGGCTATACCTACGAGCAGTACTTC
TRBV5-8	NA	16	TRBJ2-7	few	CASSLDAGPGVYEQYF	TGTGCCAGCAGCTTGGATGCGGGCCCGGGGGTCTACGAGCAGTACTTC
TRBV11-2	NA	14	TRBJ1-1	many	CASSSPRRNTEAFF	TGTGCCAGCAGCTCCCCTAGGAGGAACACTGAAGCTTTCTTT
TRBV30	NA	11	TRBJ1-4	NA	CAWGQLEKLFF	TGTGCCTGGGGTCAGCTAGAAAAACTGTTTTTT
TRBV4-3	TRBD1	14	TRBJ2-7	NA	CASSPGTGSYGQYF	TGCGCCAGCAGCCCGGGGACAGGTTCCTACGGGCAGTACTTC
TRBV2	TRBD1	14	TRBJ1-1	few	CASSEVGQVIEAFF	TGTGCCAGCAGTGAAGTTGGACAGGTCATTGAAGCTTTCTTT
TRBV6-2/TRBV6-3	TRBD1	17	TRBJ1-5	few	CASSYESGGGSNQPQHF	TGTGCCAGCAGTTACGAGTCAGGGGGCGGAAGCAATCAGCCCCAGCATTTT
TRBV29-1	TRBD1	15	TRBJ1-2	many	CSVANAGGSSFGYTF	TGCAGCGTTGCCAATGCAGGGGGCAGTAGCTTTGGCTACACCTTC
TRBV7-6	TRBD2	18	TRBJ2-2	few	CATGTGTSGRENTGELFF	TGTGCCACGGGTACAGGGACTAGCGGGCGAGAGAACACCGGGGAGCTGTTTTTT
TRBV11-2	NA	15	TRBJ2-3	NA	CASSLGSGRSDTQYF	TGTGCCAGCAGCTTAGGGTCTGGGCGGAGTGATACGCAGTATTTT
TRBV5-4	TRBD2	17	TRBJ2-1	few	CASSSRLAGGNYNEQFF	TGTGCCAGCAGCTCCAGACTAGCGGGGGGGAACTACAATGAGCAGTTCTTC
TRBV19	TRBD1	15	TRBJ1-4	few	CASSPRQGINEKLFF	TGTGCCAGTAGTCCTCGACAGGGAATTAATGAAAAACTGTTTTTT
TRBV2	NA	16	TRBJ1-5	many	CASSEASPLSNQPQHF	TGTGCCAGCAGTGAAGCTAGCCCCCTTAGCAATCAGCCCCAGCATTTT
TRBV7-2	TRBD2	15	TRBJ2-1	many	CASSSGLAGYNEQFF	TGTGCCAGCAGCTCGGGACTAGCGGGGTACAATGAGCAGTTCTTC
TRBV20-1	TRBD2	15	TRBJ2-7	few	CSARDSSGVPYEQYF	TGCAGTGCTAGAGATTCTAGCGGGGTGCCCTACGAGCAGTACTTC
TRBV12-3/TRBV12-4	NA	18	TRBJ2-7	few	CASSFTLGTTLSPYEQYF	TGTGCCAGCAGTTTCACCCTAGGGACAACTCTATCACCGTACGAGCAGTACTTC
TRBV20-1	NA	11	TRBJ2-7	many	CSARETDEQYF	TGCAGTGCTAGAGAGACCGACGAGCAGTACTTC
TRBV6-2/TRBV6-3	NA	16	TRBJ2-5	NA	CASSYSTGRGRETQYF	TGTGCCAGCAGTTACTCGACTGGGCGAGGTCGGGAGACCCAGTACTTC
TRBV6-5	TRBD1	15	TRBJ2-7	many	CASSYSMGQGNEQYF	TGTGCCAGCAGTTACTCGATGGGACAGGGGAACGAGCAGTACTTC
TRBV27	NA	13	TRBJ2-1	few	CASSFQVYNEQFF	TGTGCCAGCAGTTTCCAGGTATACAATGAGCAGTTCTTC
TRBV7-9	NA	15	TRBJ2-1	NA	CASSLNSNPYNEQFF	TGTGCCAGCAGCTTAAACTCAAATCCCTACAATGAGCAGTTCTTC
TRBV5-4	NA	14	TRBJ2-7	many	CASSRTTEGYEQYF	TGTGCCAGCAGCCGGACAACAGAGGGCTACGAGCAGTACTTC
TRBV9	NA	15	TRBJ2-6	NA	CASSVGDSGANVLTF	TGTGCCAGCAGCGTAGGAGACTCTGGGGCCAACGTCCTGACTTTC
TRBV2	NA	10	TRBJ2-3	few	CASILDTQYF	TGTGCCAGCATTTTAGATACGCAGTATTTT
TRBV7-9	NA	17	TRBJ1-2	few	CASSSLSASDPDYGYTF	TGTGCCAGCAGCTCTCTCTCGGCATCGGATCCGGACTATGGCTACACCTTC
TRBV29-1	NA	13	TRBJ2-7	many	CSVGSTAVYEQYF	TGCAGCGTGGGGTCTACTGCGGTCTACGAGCAGTACTTC
TRBV4-3	NA	13	TRBJ2-7	many	CASSQDGGDEQYF	TGCGCCAGCAGCCAGGACGGTGGAGACGAGCAGTACTTC
TRBV19	NA	12	TRBJ2-1	few	CASSTSPWEQFF	TGTGCCAGTAGTACATCACCCTGGGAGCAGTTCTTC
TRBV6-2/TRBV6-3	TRBD2	16	TRBJ2-3	many	CASSQRTSSDTDTQYF	TGTGCCAGCAGTCAACGGACTAGCAGCGACACAGATACGCAGTATTTT
TRBV5-1	NA	13	TRBJ2-3	many	CASSYGNTDTQYF	TGCGCCAGCAGCTACGGGAACACAGATACGCAGTATTTT
TRBV27	NA	13	TRBJ1-2	few	CASSPGRTYGYTF	TGTGCCAGCAGTCCGGGACGGACCTATGGCTACACCTTC
TRBV4-1	TRBD1	19	TRBJ2-2	few	CASSQDPPAGGANTGELFF	TGCGCCAGCAGCCAAGATCCCCCCGCAGGGGGCGCGAACACCGGGGAGCTGTTTTTT
TRBV27	NA	16	TRBJ1-5	few	CASSPTSVAGNQPQHF	TGTGCCAGCAGTCCAACGTCGGTCGCCGGCAATCAGCCCCAGCATTTT
TRBV27	NA	11	TRBJ2-1	NA	CASLRMGEQFF	TGTGCCAGCCTTAGGATGGGCGAGCAGTTCTTC
TRBV5-1	NA	15	TRBJ1-2	NA	CASSLELGVDYGYTF	TGCGCCAGCAGCTTGGAGCTGGGAGTTGACTATGGCTACACCTTC
TRBV20-1	NA	12	TRBJ2-7	NA	CSARSDTYEQYF	TGCAGTGCAAGGTCGGACACCTACGAGCAGTACTTC
TRBV16	TRBD1	13	TRBJ1-5	NA	CVSSQGVNQPQHF	TGTGTCAGCAGCCAGGGGGTAAATCAGCCCCAGCATTTT
TRBV2	NA	11	TRBJ1-1	many	CASRGATEAFF	TGTGCCAGCAGGGGGGCGACTGAAGCTTTCTTT
TRBV27	TRBD1	16	TRBJ2-7	few	CASSLSGGQGFYEQYF	TGTGCCAGCAGTTTATCGGGGGGACAGGGATTCTACGAGCAGTACTTC
TRBV12-3/TRBV12-4	NA	12	TRBJ1-5	many	CASSFGYGPQHF	TGTGCCAGCAGTTTTGGGTATGGGCCCCAGCATTTT
TRBV7-9	TRBD1	15	TRBJ2-5	many	CASSLAPQGEETQYF	TGTGCCAGCAGCTTAGCACCGCAGGGGGAAGAGACCCAGTACTTC
TRBV6-2/TRBV6-3	NA	18	TRBJ1-5	many	CASSYLQTASYSNQPQHF	TGTGCCAGCAGTTACCTCCAGACAGCAAGTTACAGCAATCAGCCCCAGCATTTT
TRBV12-3/TRBV12-4	NA	11	TRBJ1-1	many	CASSSGVEAFF	TGTGCCAGCAGTTCGGGGGTTGAAGCTTTCTTT
TRBV24-1	TRBD1	16	TRBJ1-2	many	CATSARRDRVFYGYTF	TGTGCCACCAGTGCCCGTCGGGACAGAGTATTCTATGGCTACACCTTC
TRBV19	NA	11	TRBJ1-2	NA	CASITDYGCTF	TGTGCCAGTATAACAGATTATGGCTGCACCTTC
TRBV7-2	TRBD1	15	TRBJ2-1	many	CASSSTGFDYNEQFF	TGTGCCAGCAGCTCGACAGGGTTTGACTACAATGAGCAGTTCTTC
TRBV6-5	NA	15	TRBJ2-1	few	CASSYRFSSYNEQFF	TGTGCCAGCAGTTATCGGTTCTCCTCCTACAATGAGCAGTTCTTC
TRBV19	TRBD1	13	TRBJ2-7	few	CASSRDRDYEQYF	TGTGCCAGTAGCCGGGACAGGGACTACGAGCAGTACTTC
TRBV19	NA	14	TRBJ2-1	few	CASSVATTYNEQFF	TGTGCCAGTAGCGTGGCTACCACCTACAATGAGCAGTTCTTC
TRBV27	TRBD2	16	TRBJ2-1	NA	CASSFPTSGRYNEQFF	TGTGCCAGCAGTTTCCCGACTAGCGGGAGGTACAATGAGCAGTTCTTC